The clone carrying this T cell receptor beta chain was picked up a small number of times. Its antigen is still unknown. The data stem from a study of CD8 T cells in ankylosing spondylitis. Broader study findings: The clones that were linked to disease were reported to be significantly enriched in matched synovial fluid samples from ankylosing spondylitis patients.

Germline loops: CDR1 DFQATT, CDR2 SNEGSKA (reference sequence). CDR3 length: 15 amino acids. The germline V and J ends were trimmed by 5 bases and 3 bases, with 20 bases remaining between them. Molecular-barcoded quantitative 5'-RACE produced these TCR beta libraries. One entry per CDR3 protein, called by TCRdb with MiXCR from the 5' RACE reads. The sample consists of more than 150,000 distinct CDR3 sequences, roughly 20% of them appearing once. The specimen sequenced was blood, either unsorted or a sorted T cell fraction (not recorded which). V usage is TRBV20-1 and J usage is TRBJ2-7, with D uncertain. This TCR was recovered from a male donor aged 5-29 years with ankylosing spondylitis or in good health (not recorded which). The CDR3 is CSAPLRLHQSYEQYF. The CDR3 region has the DNA TGCAGTGCTCCCCTCAGACTCCACCAAAGCTACGAGCAGTACTTC.